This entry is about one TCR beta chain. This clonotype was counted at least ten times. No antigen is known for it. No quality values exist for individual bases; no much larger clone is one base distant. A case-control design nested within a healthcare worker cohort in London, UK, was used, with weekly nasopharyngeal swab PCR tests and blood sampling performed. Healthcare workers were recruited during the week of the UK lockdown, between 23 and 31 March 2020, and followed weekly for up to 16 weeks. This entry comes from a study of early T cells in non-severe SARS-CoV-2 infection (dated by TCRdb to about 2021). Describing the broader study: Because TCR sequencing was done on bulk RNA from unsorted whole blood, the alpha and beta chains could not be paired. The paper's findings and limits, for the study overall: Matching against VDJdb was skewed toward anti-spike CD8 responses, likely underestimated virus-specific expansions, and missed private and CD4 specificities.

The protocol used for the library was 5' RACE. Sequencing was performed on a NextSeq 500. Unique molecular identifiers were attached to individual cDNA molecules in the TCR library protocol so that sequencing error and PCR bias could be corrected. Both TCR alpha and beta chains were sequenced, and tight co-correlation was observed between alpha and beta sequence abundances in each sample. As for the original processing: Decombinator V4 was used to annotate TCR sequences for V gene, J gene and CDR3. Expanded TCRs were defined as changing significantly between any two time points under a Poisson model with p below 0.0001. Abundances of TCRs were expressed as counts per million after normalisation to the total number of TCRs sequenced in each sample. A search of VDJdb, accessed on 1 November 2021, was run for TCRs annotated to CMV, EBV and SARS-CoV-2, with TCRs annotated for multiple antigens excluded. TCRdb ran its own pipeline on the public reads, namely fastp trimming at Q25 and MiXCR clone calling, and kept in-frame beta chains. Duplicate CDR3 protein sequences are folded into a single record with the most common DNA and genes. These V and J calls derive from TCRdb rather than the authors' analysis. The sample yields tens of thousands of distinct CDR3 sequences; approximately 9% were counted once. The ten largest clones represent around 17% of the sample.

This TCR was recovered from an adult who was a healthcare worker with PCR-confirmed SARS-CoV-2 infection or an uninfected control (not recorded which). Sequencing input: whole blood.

At the DNA level, the sequence is TGTGCCAGCAGTTCCCCTAGCGGGAGTCGCGACAATGAGCAGTTCTTC. This encodes CASSSPSGSRDNEQFF. The sequence is built from TRBV28 and TRBJ2-1; the central 10 bases match TRBD2. After removal of 4 bases from V and 5 bases from J, the junction retains 8 bases not matched to a gene. Inclusive of the bounding cysteine and phenylalanine, the CDR3 is 16 residues long. The CDR3 DNA has 48 bases and is translated from base 1. The germline V gene provides CDR1 MDHEN and CDR2 SYDVKM. The CDR3, completed at both ends by the reference TRBV28 and TRBJ2-1 genes, gives the full variable domain DVKVTQSSRYLVKRTGEKVFLECVQDMDHENMFWYRQDPGLGLRLIYFSYDVKMKEKGDIPEGYSVSREKKERFSLILESASTNQTSMYLCASSSPSGSRDNEQFFGPGTRLTVL.